This TCR beta chain was identified during a study of blood T cell repertoires in COVID-19. As for the study in general: From the United States, Italy and Spain came samples of acute and convalescent COVID-19. PBMCs, B-cell-depleted T cells, or T cells provided the cDNA or gDNA that made up the material.

Seattle participants joined during active infection and were tracked over time. Original analysis: Amplification of reference gene primers provided the estimated nucleated cell counts. Assay: immunoSEQ multiplex PCR; the TCRdb copy retains only in-frame clones and omits some. V and J calls plus clone size are reproduced from that table; the DNA served to infer D and trimming. The data show about 160,000 clones, approximately 92% seen once. Germline V gene sequence: CDR1 ENHRY, CDR2 SYGVKD. This CDR3 is 14 amino acids long. The sample taken for sequencing was peripheral blood. The receptor was derived from a man aged 25-40 years with COVID-19, enrolled during active disease. J is TRBJ1-2 and V is TRBV10-3; possible D gene TRBD1, 6 bases. The CDR3 nucleotides read TGTGCTACCAACCGCGAGGGGGAATCAGGTGGCTACACCTTC. Protein product: CATNREGESGGYTF.